The sequence of this T cell receptor (beta chain) was determined in a study of T cells after yellow fever vaccination. TCRdb called the 5' RACE reads again in MiXCR, with one record for every CDR3 protein. The table has fewer than 500,000 distinct CDR3 sequences, roughly a sixth seen once. The sample consisted of PBMCs, taken before the yellow fever booster vaccination. The TCR comes from a man younger than 35 who received the YFV17D yellow fever vaccine.

The CDR3 sequence: CASRKQDTQYF. For the CDR3, the DNA is TGTGCCAGCAGGAAACAAGATACGCAGTATTTT. The chain is built from TRBV6-2 or TRBV6-3 and TRBJ2-3; D remains ambiguous. Germline V gene lookup returns CDR1 MNHEY and CDR2 SVGEGT. Trimming stripped 6 bases from V and 5 bases from J, with 6 bases between. The CDR3 extends over 11 amino acids.